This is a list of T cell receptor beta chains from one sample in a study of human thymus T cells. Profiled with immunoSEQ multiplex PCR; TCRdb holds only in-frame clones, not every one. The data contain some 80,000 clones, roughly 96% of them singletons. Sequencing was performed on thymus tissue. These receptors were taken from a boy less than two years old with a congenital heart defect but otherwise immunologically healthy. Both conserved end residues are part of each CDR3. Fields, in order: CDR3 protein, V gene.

cdr3_aa: CASSAQPGGVSAEKLFF
v_call: TRBV6-1

cdr3_aa: CASKGQGEYEQYF
v_call: TRBV5-1

cdr3_aa: CASSPPENYEAFF
v_call: TRBV19

cdr3_aa: CASSPGTSGAHTQYF
v_call: TRBV5-1

cdr3_aa: CASMTQGIANYGYTF
v_call: TRBV28

cdr3_aa: CASSVGAGPWTKNIQYF
v_call: TRBV9

cdr3_aa: CASSLQGFGETQYF
v_call: TRBV5-4

cdr3_aa: CASTAGGYGYTF
v_call: TRBV6-1

cdr3_aa: CASIEKRDRGVSGVYEQYF
v_call: TRBV6-1

cdr3_aa: CATSRRSGLGATNEKLFF
v_call: TRBV15

cdr3_aa: CAQVAGGSYNEQFF
v_call: TRBV30

cdr3_aa: CASSVGQGRSNQPQHF
v_call: TRBV6-1

cdr3_aa: CASSLLRERGVDSYNEQFF
v_call: TRBV11-2

cdr3_aa: CASSYDSTYDTQYF
v_call: TRBV11-3

cdr3_aa: CASRSLFGRGNTGELFF
v_call: TRBV5-6

cdr3_aa: CASTRTTGSNEQYF
v_call: TRBV6-1

cdr3_aa: CASSPPGLAAFSYNEQFF
v_call: TRBV27

cdr3_aa: CASSPAGGLTSTDTQYF
v_call: TRBV27

cdr3_aa: CASSMSQRSTDTQYF
v_call: TRBV10-1

cdr3_aa: CASSLKTPSRGRETQYF
v_call: TRBV7-2

cdr3_aa: CASSPRPNYGYTF
v_call: TRBV9

cdr3_aa: CASSPRPDRGRTGELFF
v_call: TRBV27

cdr3_aa: CASSVERGLNTEAFF
v_call: TRBV25-1